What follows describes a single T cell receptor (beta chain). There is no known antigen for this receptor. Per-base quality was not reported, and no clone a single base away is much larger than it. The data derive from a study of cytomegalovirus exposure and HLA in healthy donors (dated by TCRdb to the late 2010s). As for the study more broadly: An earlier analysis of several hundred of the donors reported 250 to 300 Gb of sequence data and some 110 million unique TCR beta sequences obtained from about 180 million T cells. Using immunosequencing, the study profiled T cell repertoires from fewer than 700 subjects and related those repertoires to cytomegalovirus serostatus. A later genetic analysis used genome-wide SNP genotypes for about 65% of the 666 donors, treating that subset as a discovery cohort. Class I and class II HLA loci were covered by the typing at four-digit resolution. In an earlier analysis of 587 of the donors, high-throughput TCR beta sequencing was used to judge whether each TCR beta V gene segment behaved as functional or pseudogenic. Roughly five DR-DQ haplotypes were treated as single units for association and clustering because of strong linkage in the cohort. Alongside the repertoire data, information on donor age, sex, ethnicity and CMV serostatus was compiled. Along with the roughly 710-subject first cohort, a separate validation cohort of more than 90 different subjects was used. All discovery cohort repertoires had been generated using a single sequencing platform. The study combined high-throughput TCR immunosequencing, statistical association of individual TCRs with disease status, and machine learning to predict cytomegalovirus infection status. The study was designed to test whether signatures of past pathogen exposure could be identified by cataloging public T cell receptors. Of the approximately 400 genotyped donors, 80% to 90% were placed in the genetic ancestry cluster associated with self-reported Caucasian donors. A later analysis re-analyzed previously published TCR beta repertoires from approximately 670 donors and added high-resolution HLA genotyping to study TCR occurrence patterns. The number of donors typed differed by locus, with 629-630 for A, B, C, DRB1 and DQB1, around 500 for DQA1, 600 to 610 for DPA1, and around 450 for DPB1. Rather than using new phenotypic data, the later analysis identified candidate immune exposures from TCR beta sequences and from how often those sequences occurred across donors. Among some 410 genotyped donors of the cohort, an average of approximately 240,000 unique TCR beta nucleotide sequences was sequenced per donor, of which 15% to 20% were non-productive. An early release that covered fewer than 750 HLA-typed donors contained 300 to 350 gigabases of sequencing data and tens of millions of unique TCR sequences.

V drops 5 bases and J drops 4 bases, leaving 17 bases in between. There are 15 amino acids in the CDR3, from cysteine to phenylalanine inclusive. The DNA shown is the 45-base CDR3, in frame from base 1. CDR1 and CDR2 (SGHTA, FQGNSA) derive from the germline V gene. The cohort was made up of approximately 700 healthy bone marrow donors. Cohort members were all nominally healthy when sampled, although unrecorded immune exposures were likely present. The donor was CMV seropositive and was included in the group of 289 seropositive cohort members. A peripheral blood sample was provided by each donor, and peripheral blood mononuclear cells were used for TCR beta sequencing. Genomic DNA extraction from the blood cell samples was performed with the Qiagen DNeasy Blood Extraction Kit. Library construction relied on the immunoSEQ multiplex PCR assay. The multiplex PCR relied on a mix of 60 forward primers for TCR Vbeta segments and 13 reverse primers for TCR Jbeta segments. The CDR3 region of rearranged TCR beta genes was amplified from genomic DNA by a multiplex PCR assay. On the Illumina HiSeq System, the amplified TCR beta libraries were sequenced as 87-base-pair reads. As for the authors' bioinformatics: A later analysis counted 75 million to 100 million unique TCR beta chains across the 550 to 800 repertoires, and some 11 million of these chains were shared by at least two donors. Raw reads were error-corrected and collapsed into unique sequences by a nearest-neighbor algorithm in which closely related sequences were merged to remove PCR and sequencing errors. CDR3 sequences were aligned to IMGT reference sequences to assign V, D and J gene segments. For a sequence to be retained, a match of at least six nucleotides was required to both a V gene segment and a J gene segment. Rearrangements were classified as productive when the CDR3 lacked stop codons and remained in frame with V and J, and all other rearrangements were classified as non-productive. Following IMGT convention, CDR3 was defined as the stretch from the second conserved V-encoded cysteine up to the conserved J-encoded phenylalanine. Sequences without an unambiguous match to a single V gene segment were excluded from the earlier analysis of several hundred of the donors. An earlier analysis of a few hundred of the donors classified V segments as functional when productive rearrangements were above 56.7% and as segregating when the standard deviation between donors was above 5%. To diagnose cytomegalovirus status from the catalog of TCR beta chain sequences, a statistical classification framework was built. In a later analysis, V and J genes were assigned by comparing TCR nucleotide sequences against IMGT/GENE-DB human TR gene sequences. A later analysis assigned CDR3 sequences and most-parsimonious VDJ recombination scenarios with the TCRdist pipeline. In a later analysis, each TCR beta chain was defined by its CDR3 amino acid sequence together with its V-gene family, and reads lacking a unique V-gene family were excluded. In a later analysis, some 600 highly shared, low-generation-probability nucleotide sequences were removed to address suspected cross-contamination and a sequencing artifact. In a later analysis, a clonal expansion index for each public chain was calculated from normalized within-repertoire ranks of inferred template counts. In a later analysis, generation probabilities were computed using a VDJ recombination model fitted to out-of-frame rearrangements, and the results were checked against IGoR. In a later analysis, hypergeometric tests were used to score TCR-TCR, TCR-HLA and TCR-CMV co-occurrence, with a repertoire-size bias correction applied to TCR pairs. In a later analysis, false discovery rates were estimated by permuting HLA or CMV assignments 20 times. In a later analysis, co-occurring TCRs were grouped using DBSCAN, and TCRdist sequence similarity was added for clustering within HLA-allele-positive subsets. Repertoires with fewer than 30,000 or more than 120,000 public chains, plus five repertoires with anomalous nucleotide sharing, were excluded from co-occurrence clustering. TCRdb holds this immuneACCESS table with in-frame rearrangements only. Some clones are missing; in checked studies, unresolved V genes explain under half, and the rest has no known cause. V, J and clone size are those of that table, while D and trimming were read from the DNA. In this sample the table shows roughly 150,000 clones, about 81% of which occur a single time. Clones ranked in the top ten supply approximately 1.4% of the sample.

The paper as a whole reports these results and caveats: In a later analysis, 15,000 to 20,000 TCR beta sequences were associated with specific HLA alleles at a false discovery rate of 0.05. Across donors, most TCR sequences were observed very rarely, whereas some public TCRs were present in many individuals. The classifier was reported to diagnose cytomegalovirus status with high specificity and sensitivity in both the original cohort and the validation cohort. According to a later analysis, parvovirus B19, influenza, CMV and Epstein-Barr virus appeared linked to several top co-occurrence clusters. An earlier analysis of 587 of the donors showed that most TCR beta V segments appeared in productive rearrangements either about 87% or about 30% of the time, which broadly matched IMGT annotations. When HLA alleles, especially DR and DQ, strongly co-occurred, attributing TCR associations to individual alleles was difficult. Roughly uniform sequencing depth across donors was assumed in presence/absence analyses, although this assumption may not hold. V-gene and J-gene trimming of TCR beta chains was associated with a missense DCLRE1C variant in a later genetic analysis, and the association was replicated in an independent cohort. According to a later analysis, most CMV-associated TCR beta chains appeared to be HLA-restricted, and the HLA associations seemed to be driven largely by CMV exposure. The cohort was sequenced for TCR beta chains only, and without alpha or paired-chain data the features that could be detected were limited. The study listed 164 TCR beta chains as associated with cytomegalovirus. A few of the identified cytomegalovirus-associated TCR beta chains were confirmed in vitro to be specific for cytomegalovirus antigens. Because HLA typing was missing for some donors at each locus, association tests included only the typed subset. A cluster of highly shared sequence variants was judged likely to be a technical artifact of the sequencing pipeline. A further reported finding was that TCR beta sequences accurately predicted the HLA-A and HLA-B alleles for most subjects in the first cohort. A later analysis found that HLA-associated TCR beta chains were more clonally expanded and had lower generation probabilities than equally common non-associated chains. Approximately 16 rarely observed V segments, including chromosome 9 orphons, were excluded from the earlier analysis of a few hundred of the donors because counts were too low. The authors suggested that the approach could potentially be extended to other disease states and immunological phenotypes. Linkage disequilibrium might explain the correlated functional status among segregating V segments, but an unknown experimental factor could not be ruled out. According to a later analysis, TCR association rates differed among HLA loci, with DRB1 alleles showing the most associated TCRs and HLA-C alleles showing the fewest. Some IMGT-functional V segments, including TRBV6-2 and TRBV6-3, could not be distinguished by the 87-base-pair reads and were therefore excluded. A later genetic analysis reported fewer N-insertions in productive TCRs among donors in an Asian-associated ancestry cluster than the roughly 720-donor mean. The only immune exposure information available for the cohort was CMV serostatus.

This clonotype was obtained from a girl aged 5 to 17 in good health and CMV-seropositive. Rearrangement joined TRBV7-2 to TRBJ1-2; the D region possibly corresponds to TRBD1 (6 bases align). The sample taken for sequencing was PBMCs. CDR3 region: CASSPGARESYGYTF. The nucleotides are TGTGCCAGCAGCCCAGGGGCCCGGGAAAGCTATGGCTACACCTTC.